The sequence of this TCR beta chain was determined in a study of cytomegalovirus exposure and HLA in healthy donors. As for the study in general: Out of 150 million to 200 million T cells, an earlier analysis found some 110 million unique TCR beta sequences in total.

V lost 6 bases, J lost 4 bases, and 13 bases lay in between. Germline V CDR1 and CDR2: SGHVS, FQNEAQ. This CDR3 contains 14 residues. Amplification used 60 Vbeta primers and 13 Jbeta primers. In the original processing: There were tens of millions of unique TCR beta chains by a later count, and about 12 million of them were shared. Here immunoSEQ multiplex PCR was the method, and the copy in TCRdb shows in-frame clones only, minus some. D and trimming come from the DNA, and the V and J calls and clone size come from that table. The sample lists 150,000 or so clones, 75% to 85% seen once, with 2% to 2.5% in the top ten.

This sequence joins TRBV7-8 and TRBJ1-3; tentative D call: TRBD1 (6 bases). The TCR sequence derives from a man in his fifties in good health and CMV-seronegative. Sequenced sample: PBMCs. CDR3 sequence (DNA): TGTGCCAGCAGACAGGGTCTGAAAGGAAACACCATATATTTT. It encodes CASRQGLKGNTIYF.